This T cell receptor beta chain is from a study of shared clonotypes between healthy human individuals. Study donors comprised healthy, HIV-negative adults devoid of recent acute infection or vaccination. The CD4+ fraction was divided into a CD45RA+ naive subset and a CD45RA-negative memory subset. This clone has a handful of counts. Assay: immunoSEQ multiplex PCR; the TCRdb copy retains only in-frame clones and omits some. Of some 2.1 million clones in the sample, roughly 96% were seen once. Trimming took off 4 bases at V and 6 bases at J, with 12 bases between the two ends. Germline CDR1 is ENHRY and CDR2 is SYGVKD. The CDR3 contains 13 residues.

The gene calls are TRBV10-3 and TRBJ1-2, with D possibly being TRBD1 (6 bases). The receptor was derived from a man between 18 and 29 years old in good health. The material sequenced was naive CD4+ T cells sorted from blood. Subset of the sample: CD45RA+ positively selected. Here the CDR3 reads CAISASQGDGYTF. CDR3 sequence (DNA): TGTGCCATCAGTGCCTCACAGGGAGATGGCTACACCTTC.